One sample yielded the 8 T cell receptor beta chains listed below, sequenced in a study of cytomegalovirus exposure and HLA in healthy donors. Clones were read by immunoSEQ multiplex PCR, and TCRdb kept only the in-frame ones, dropping some. Among around 250,000 clones listed, 90% were seen once. The sequenced sample was PBMCs. Source of these receptors: a woman younger than 35 in good health and CMV-seronegative.

The rearrangement uses TRBV7-3 and TRBJ2-1; 9 bases match TRBD2. Germline V gene lookup returns CDR1 SGHTA and CDR2 FQGTGA. The CDR3 consists of 15 residues. J lost 6 bases, V lost 2 bases, and 5 bases had no gene match. CDR3 nucleotides: TGTGCCAGCAGCTTACAGCTAGCGGGATCCAATGAGCAGTTCTTC. It is translated as CASSLQLAGSNEQFF. Variable domain in full (rest from reference TRBV7-3 and TRBJ2-1): GAGVSQTPSNKVTEKGKYVELRCDPISGHTALYWYRQSLGQGPEFLIYFQGTGAADDSGLPNDRFFAVRPEGSVSTLKIQRTERGDSAVYLCASSLQLAGSNEQFFGPGTRLTVL.

The gene calls are TRBV7-2 and TRBJ1-5; 7 nucleotides agree with TRBD1. Germline V gene data show CDR1 as SGHTA and CDR2 as FQGNSA. CDR3 length: 15 amino acids. V was clipped by 1 base and J by 6 bases; unmatched bases: 6. The CDR3 spells CASSLVGGGGQPQHF. The CDR3 bases are TGTGCCAGCAGCTTAGTAGGGGGCGGTGGTCAGCCCCAGCATTTT.

V and J are TRBV9 and TRBJ1-2, with 7 bases aligning to TRBD1. This CDR3 spans 14 amino acids. Germline CDR1 reads SGDLS; CDR2 reads YYNGEE. V was clipped by 3 bases and J by 7 bases; unmatched bases: 9. The CDR3 sequence: CASSAYIQGPGYTF. The CDR3 bases are TGTGCCAGCAGCGCCTATATACAGGGGCCTGGCTACACCTTC.

The sample holds a few counts of this clone. The chain is built from TRBV30 and TRBJ1-1; TRBD1 might be the D (6 bases). Trimming stripped 2 bases from V and 4 bases from J, with 11 bases between. The germline V gene has CDR1 GTSNPN and CDR2 SVGIG (reference sequence). This CDR3 has 13 amino acids. The CDR3 coding sequence is TGTGCCTGGAGTCTCCTAGGGGGCACTGAAGCTTTCTTT. Translation: CAWSLLGGTEAFF.

This chain links TRBV7-8 with TRBJ1-1; no definite D call. V gave up 5 bases and J gave up 1 base, with 17 bases separating them. The CDR3 runs to 16 residues. Germline V gene lookup returns CDR1 SGHVS and CDR2 FQNEAQ. CDR3 residues: CASSPPLRQKNTEAFF. The CDR3 nucleotides are TGTGCCAGCAGCCCCCCGCTTCGCCAGAAGAACACTGAAGCTTTCTTT.

This sequence joins TRBV27 and TRBJ2-2; D perhaps matches TRBD2 (6 bases). In germline, CDR1 is MNHEY, CDR2 SMNVEV (reference sequence). The CDR3 spans 17 residues. Between the trimmed V and J ends, which lost 2 bases and 0 bases, there was a span of 13 bases. The CDR3 nucleotides are TGTGCCAGCAGTTTACTGTCCCAGCGGGCGAACACCGGGGAGCTGTTTTTT. The encoded protein is CASSLLSQRANTGELFF.

The V call is TRBV7-8, the J call TRBJ2-3; the match to TRBD1 covers 8 bases. This CDR3 has 15 amino acids. Germline CDR1 reads SGHVS; CDR2 reads FQNEAQ. V dropped 4 bases and J dropped 3; count of bases not matched to a gene: 6. CDR3 amino acids: CASSSYRGVTDTQYF. The DNA for the CDR3 is TGTGCCAGCAGCTCATACAGGGGGGTGACAGATACGCAGTATTTT.

V and J are TRBV28 and TRBJ1-2; a weak D match, TRBD1 (5 bases). CDR1 and CDR2 (germline): MDHEN, SYDVKM. The ends were cut back, 7 bases at V and 1 base at J, with 19 bases in the middle. The CDR3 contains 16 residues. In DNA, the CDR3 is TGTGCCAGCACCACGTGGGGGGGACTAAGTAACTATGGCTACACCTTC. Encoded protein: CASTTWGGLSNYGYTF.